This T cell receptor (beta chain) emerged from a study of PD-1 blockade in mismatch repair-deficient tumors. To note about this clone: The antigen is not known.

Time point described: approximately ten-day in vitro stimulation with candidate neoantigen peptide 3. A roughly ten-day in vitro culture was run per each of roughly seven reactive peptides. Only in-frame clones appear in the TCRdb table, and some are missing; sequencing was by immunoSEQ multiplex PCR. The sample consists of some 10,000 clones, under 95% of them appearing once. General observations from the study: Tumor-resident clones, often undetectable pretreatment in blood, expanded then contracted after pembrolizumab.

This sequence was found in an adult with mismatch repair-deficient cancer. Material: cells cultured in vitro, obtained from a patient treated with pembrolizumab.

CDR3 in DNA: TGCAGCGCTGAGGACAGTTTTGAAAAACTGTTTTTT. Translating it yields CSAEDSFEKLFF. This chain joins TRBV29-1 and TRBJ1-4, with D maybe TRBD1 (6 bases). Trimming took off 7 bases at V and 7 bases at J, with 13 bases between the two ends. The length of the CDR3 is 12 residues. From germline, CDR1 is SQVTM and CDR2 ANQGSEA.